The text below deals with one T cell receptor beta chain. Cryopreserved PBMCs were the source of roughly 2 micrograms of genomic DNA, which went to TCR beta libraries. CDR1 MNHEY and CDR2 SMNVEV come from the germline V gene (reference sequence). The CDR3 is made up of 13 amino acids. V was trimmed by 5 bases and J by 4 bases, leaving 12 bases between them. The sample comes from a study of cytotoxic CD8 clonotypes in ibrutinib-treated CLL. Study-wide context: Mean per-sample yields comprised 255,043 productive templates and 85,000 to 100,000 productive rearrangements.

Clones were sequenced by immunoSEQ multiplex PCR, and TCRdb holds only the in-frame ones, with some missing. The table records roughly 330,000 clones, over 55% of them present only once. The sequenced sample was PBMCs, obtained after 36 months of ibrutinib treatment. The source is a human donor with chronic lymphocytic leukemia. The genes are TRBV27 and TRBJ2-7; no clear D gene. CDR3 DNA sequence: TGTGCCAGCAGTCCACCGACGGCATACGAGCAGTACTTC. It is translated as CASSPPTAYEQYF.